This T cell receptor beta chain was captured by sequencing in a study of blood T cell repertoires in COVID-19. Here immunoSEQ multiplex PCR was the method, and the copy in TCRdb shows in-frame clones only, minus some. The sample carries about 280,000 clones, around 80% recorded once. The CDR3 loop spans 11 amino acids. CDR1 is LGHDT and CDR2 is YNNKEL in the germline V gene (reference sequence). Trimming removed 9 bases at V and 1 base at J, with 6 bases between. This chain joins TRBV3-1 (or the pseudogene TRBV3-2) and TRBJ1-2; D not resolved. The TCR was taken from a man aged 40-50 years who had been exposed to COVID-19. Sequenced material: PBMCs or T cells enriched from blood (not recorded which). The CDR3 loop is CASQDNYGYTF. DNA of the CDR3: TGTGCCAGTCAGGATAACTATGGCTACACCTTC.